The clone carrying this T cell receptor (beta chain) was seen only a few times. These data belong to a study of blood T cell repertoires in COVID-19. Looking at the study overall: The United States, Italy and Spain were the sources of the acute and convalescent COVID-19 samples.

Participant ages covered roughly 18 to 89 years across around 25 US areas. Method: immunoSEQ multiplex PCR; TCRdb's copy keeps in-frame clones and lacks some. The data show roughly 250,000 clones, approximately 83% seen once. This receptor was obtained from a woman between 45 and 60 years old who had recovered from COVID-19. The sample consisted of PBMCs or T cells enriched from blood (not recorded which).

CDR3 coding DNA: TGTGCCAGCAGCCAAGTTTTAGCTAGAGATACGCAGTATTTT. Translated, it gives CASSQVLARDTQYF. The chain uses TRBV3-1 (or the pseudogene TRBV3-2) and TRBJ2-3; D is ambiguous. V was pared by 1 base and J by 5 bases, with 10 bases between. The CDR3 contains 14 residues. Per germline, CDR1 LGHDT and CDR2 YNNKEL (reference sequence).